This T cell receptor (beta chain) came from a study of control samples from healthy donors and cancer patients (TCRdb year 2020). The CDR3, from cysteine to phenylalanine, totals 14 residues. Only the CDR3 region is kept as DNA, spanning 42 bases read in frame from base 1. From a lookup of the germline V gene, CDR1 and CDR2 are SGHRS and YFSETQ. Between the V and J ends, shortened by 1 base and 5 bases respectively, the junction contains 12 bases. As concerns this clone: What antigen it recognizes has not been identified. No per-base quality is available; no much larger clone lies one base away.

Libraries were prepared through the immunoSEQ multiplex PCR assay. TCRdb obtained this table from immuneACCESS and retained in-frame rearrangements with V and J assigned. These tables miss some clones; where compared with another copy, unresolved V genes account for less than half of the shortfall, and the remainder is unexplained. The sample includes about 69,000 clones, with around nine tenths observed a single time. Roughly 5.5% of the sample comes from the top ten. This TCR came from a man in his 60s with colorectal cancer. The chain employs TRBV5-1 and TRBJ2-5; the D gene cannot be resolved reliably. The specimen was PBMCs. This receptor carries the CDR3 CASSLSLSEETQYF. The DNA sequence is TGCGCCAGCAGCTTGTCCCTAAGCGAGGAGACCCAGTACTTC. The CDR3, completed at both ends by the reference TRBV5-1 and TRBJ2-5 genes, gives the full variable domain KAGVTQTPRYLIKTRGQQVTLSCSPISGHRSVSWYQQTPGQGLQFLFEYFSETQRNKGNFPGRFSGRQFSNSRSEMNVSTLELGDSALYLCASSLSLSEETQYFGPGTRLLVL.